These T cell receptor beta chains were read from a single sample in a study of T cells in Graves' hyperthyroidism and ophthalmopathy. Via MiXCR, TCRdb re-called the multiplex PCR reads, giving one row per CDR3 protein. This table has 500,000 to 650,000 distinct CDR3 sequences, 15% to 20% appearing once. The sequencing input was blood. These receptor sequences come from a woman aged 18-30 years with Graves' ophthalmopathy. CDR3s include the opening cysteine and the closing phenylalanine or tryptophan. Fields, in order: D gene, V gene, CDR3 length, J gene, clone size, CDR3 protein, CDR3 DNA. The D gene is left open where the match is weak. Some rows mark clone size as missing; the rest say once, few, many or name a class of expanded clone.

.	TRBV7-2	16	TRBJ1-3	many	CASSPSDSFSGNTIYF	TGTGCCAGCAGCCCCAGCGACAGCTTCTCTGGAAACACCATATATTTT
TRBD2	TRBV20-1	14	TRBJ2-5	many	CSARAGGGQETQYF	TGCAGTGCTAGAGCGGGGGGGGGCCAAGAGACCCAGTACTTC
.	TRBV27	14	TRBJ2-3	many	CASSLSWSTDTQYF	TGTGCCAGCAGTTTATCCTGGAGCACAGATACGCAGTATTTT
TRBD1	TRBV19	14	TRBJ1-5	.	CASNAGTGSWPQHF	TGTGCCAGTAACGCTGGGACAGGGAGTTGGCCCCAGCATTTT
.	TRBV29-1	14	TRBJ2-7	.	CSVSGHRNSYEQYF	TGCAGCGTCTCCGGTCACCGCAACTCCTACGAGCAGTACTTC
TRBD1	TRBV30	14	TRBJ1-1	.	CAWSWDSLDTEAFF	TGTGCCTGGAGTTGGGACAGCTTGGACACTGAAGCTTTCTTT
.	TRBV28	17	TRBJ1-1	.	CASSLLANSAMNTEAFF	TGTGCCAGCAGTCTCCTAGCGAACAGCGCTATGAACACTGAAGCTTTCTTT
.	TRBV20-1	12	TRBJ1-5	many	CSARDPNQPQHF	TGCAGTGCTCGGGACCCTAATCAGCCCCAGCATTTT
TRBD1	TRBV20-1	15	TRBJ1-6	.	CSAPKGTGGFSPLHF	TGCAGTGCCCCAAAGGGGACAGGGGGTTTTTCACCCCTCCACTTT
.	TRBV7-9	18	TRBJ1-4	.	CASSLETEKSATNEKLFF	TGTGCCAGCAGCTTAGAAACAGAAAAGAGCGCAACTAATGAAAAACTGTTTTTT
.	TRBV29-1	14	TRBJ1-2	.	CSVEDLGYTYGYTF	TGCAGCGTTGAAGATCTAGGGTACACCTATGGCTACACCTTC
TRBD2	TRBV20-1	15	TRBJ2-1	few	CSARRTSGSLNEQFF	TGCAGTGCTAGACGGACTAGCGGGAGTCTCAATGAGCAGTTCTTC
TRBD1	TRBV7-8	18	TRBJ1-6	.	CASTVETGSVSYNSPLHF	TGTGCCAGCACAGTAGAGACAGGGAGCGTCTCCTATAATTCACCCCTCCACTTT
.	TRBV13	14	TRBJ1-2	many	CASSKSRGPYGYTF	TGTGCCAGCAGCAAAAGCCGGGGCCCCTATGGCTACACCTTC
.	TRBV20-1	13	TRBJ1-4	.	CSARRRTYEKLFF	TGCAGTGCTAGAAGGAGAACCTATGAAAAACTGTTTTTT
TRBD1	TRBV5-6	15	TRBJ1-2	few	CASSPGQGVDYGYTF	TGTGCCAGCAGCCCCGGACAGGGAGTTGACTATGGCTACACCTTC
.	TRBV30	15	TRBJ1-1	.	CAWSARDRMNTEAFF	TGTGCCTGGAGTGCTAGAGACAGGATGAACACTGAAGCTTTTTTT
.	TRBV30	11	TRBJ2-2	many	CAWRITGELFF	TGTGCCTGGAGAATCACCGGGGAGCTGTTTTTT
TRBD1	TRBV15	17	TRBJ1-5	few	CATSRDRQGAGNQPQHF	TGTGCCACCAGCAGAGATCGACAGGGGGCCGGTAATCAGCCCCAGCATTTT
.	TRBV6-1	14	TRBJ2-2	few	CASSRQRNTGELFF	TGTGCCAGCAGCCGACAAAGGAACACCGGGGAGCTGTTTTTT
TRBD2	TRBV7-3	16	TRBJ2-1	few	CASSRNSGGAYNEQFF	TGTGCCAGCAGCCGTAATAGCGGGGGGGCCTACAATGAGCAGTTCTTC
.	TRBV6-2/TRBV6-3	16	TRBJ2-1	.	CASSPLPGPSYNEQFF	TGTGCCAGCAGTCCCCTACCGGGACCCTCCTACAATGAGCAGTTCTTC
TRBD1	TRBV15	16	TRBJ1-2	few	CATSSRDRALNYGYTF	TGTGCCACCAGCTCCCGGGACAGGGCTCTAAACTATGGCTACACCTTC
TRBD2	TRBV9	14	TRBJ2-1	.	CASSVGGSYNEQFF	TGTGCCAGCAGCGTAGGCGGGAGTTATAATGAGCAGTTCTTC
.	TRBV29-1	14	TRBJ1-2	few	CSAGAQVGIYGYTF	TGCAGCGCCGGGGCCCAGGTGGGGATCTATGGCTACACCTTC
TRBD1	TRBV6-1	14	TRBJ2-1	many	CASREAGGYNEQFF	TGTGCCAGCAGAGAGGCAGGGGGTTACAATGAGCAGTTCTTC
.	TRBV11-3	15	TRBJ2-7	many	CASSLWAGSADEQYF	TGTGCCAGCAGCTTATGGGCGGGGTCGGCGGACGAGCAGTACTTC
TRBD1	TRBV6-2/TRBV6-3	16	TRBJ1-5	few	CASSYSAGGYNQPQHF	TGTGCCAGCAGTTACTCGGCAGGGGGGTACAATCAGCCCCAGCATTTT
TRBD2	TRBV5-1	16	TRBJ2-2	many	CASSGSGRANTGELFF	TGCGCCAGCAGCGGGAGCGGGAGGGCGAACACCGGGGAGCTGTTTTTT